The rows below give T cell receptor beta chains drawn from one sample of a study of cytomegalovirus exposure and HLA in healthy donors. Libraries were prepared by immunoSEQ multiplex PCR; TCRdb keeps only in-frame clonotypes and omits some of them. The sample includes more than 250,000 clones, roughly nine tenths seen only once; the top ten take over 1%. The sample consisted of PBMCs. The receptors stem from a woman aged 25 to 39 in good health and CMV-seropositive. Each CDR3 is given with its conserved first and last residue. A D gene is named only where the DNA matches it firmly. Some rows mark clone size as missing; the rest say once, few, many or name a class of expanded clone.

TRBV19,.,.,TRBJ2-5,CASRTQGGETQYF,TGTGCCAGTAGAACACAGGGAGGAGAGACCCAGTACTTC
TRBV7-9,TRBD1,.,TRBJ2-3,CASSRQGATDTQYF,TGTGCCAGCAGCCGACAGGGAGCCACAGATACGCAGTATTTT
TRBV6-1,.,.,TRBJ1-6,CASSDLRGPSPLHF,TGTGCCAGCAGCGACCTCAGGGGACCTTCACCCCTCCACTTT
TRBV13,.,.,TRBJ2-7,CASSPLQGLGREQYF,TGTGCCAGCAGCCCATTGCAGGGACTCGGACGCGAGCAGTACTTC
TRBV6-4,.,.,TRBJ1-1,CASSEWAGDTEAFF,TGTGCCAGCAGTGAATGGGCAGGGGACACTGAAGCTTTCTTT
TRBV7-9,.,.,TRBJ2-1,CASSPGQGRLYNEQFF,TGTGCCAGCAGCCCGGGGCAGGGGCGGCTTTACAATGAGCAGTTCTTC
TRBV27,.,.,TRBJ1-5,CASSFDQRQPQHF,TGTGCCAGCAGTTTTGACCAGAGGCAGCCCCAGCATTTT
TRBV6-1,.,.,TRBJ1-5,CATTPVPGSNQPQHF,TGTGCCACCACCCCGGTCCCGGGAAGCAATCAGCCCCAGCATTTT
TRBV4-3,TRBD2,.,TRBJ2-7,CASSQDSSGAYEQYF,TGCGCCAGCAGCCAAGATTCTAGCGGAGCCTACGAGCAGTACTTC
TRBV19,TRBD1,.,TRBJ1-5,CASSLGTGSNQPQHF,TGTGCCAGTAGCCTCGGGACAGGGAGCAATCAGCCCCAGCATTTT
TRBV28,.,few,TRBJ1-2,CASRARGNYGYTF,TGTGCCAGCAGGGCCAGGGGTAACTATGGCTACACCTTC
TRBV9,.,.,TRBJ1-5,CASSVGAGSDQPQHF,TGTGCCAGCAGCGTTGGGGCAGGGAGCGATCAGCCCCAGCATTTT
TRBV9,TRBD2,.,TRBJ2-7,CASSAGGLAGVNEQYF,TGTGCCAGCAGCGCGGGGGGACTAGCGGGAGTCAACGAGCAGTACTTC
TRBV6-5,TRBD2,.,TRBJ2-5,CASSYWSSGGGETQYF,TGTGCCAGCAGTTACTGGTCTAGCGGGGGGGGAGAGACCCAGTACTTC
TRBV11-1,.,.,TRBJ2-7,CASSFRGSEQYF,TGTGCCAGCAGCTTCAGGGGTTCCGAGCAGTACTTC
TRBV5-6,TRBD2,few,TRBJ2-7,CASGPGGLYEQYF,TGTGCCAGCGGCCCGGGGGGGCTTTACGAGCAGTACTTC
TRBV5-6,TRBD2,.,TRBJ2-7,CASTRLAGTGEQYF,TGTGCCAGCACCCGACTAGCAGGGACGGGCGAGCAGTACTTC
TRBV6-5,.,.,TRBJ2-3,CASGYGDTQYF,TGTGCCAGCGGGTATGGAGATACGCAGTATTTT
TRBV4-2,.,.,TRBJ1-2,CASSQVGAEIYGYTF,TGTGCCAGCAGCCAAGTAGGCGCAGAAATCTATGGCTACACCTTC
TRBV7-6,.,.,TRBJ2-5,CASSLAGSAGTETQYF,TGTGCCAGCAGCTTAGCGGGCAGCGCCGGGACAGAGACCCAGTACTTC
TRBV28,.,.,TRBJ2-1,CASRSPGSNEQFF,TGTGCCAGCAGATCTCCGGGATCCAATGAGCAGTTCTTC
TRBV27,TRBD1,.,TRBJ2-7,CASSSTGGYTYEQYF,TGTGCCAGCAGTTCAACAGGGGGCTACACCTACGAGCAGTACTTC
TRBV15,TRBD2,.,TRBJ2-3,CATSGSSGRRADTQYF,TGTGCCACCAGCGGGTCTAGCGGGAGGCGGGCAGATACGCAGTATTTT
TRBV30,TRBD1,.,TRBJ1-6,CAWVRGIYNSPLHF,TGTGCCTGGGTCAGGGGGATCTATAATTCACCCCTCCACTTT
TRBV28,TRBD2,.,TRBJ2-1,CASGLAGEVYNEQFF,TGTGCCTCGGGACTAGCGGGAGAGGTTTACAATGAGCAGTTCTTC
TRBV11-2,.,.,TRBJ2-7,CASNNIGTDYEQYF,TGTGCCAGCAACAACATAGGCACTGACTACGAGCAGTACTTC
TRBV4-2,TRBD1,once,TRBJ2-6,CASSQGQGVGANVLTF,TGTGCCAGCAGCCAGGGACAGGGGGTCGGGGCCAACGTCCTGACTTTC
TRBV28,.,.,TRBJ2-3,CASSLGQSTDTQYF,TGTGCCAGCAGTCTCGGACAGAGCACAGATACGCAGTATTTT
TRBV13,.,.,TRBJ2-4,CASSLSGNIQYF,TGTGCCAGCAGCTTATCGGGAAACATTCAGTACTTC
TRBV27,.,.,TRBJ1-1,CASRGLGRNTEAFF,TGTGCCAGCCGCGGCCTCGGGAGGAACACTGAAGCTTTCTTT
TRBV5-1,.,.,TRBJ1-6,CASSLEPVSSGSPLHF,TGCGCCAGCAGCTTGGAGCCGGTCTCCTCGGGTTCACCCCTCCACTTT
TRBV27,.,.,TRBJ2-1,CASRDGGSSYNEQFF,TGTGCCAGCCGGGACGGGGGCAGCTCCTACAATGAGCAGTTCTTC
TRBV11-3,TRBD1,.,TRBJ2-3,CASSPGTGYSSTDTQYF,TGTGCCAGCAGCCCTGGGACAGGTTATAGTAGTACAGATACGCAGTATTTT
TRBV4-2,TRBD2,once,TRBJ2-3,CASSQEERGGSDTQYF,TGTGCCAGCAGCCAAGAGGAGCGGGGGGGCTCAGATACGCAGTATTTT
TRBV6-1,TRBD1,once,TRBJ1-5,CASSDQGQGRGNQPQHF,TGTGCCAGCAGTGACCAAGGACAGGGCCGGGGGAATCAGCCCCAGCATTTT
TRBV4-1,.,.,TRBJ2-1,CASSLAGGYNEQFF,TGCGCCAGCAGCCTGGCCGGGGGTTACAATGAGCAGTTCTTC
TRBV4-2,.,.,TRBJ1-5,CASSQDGLQGSNQPQHF,TGTGCCAGCAGCCAAGATGGGCTCCAGGGAAGCAATCAGCCCCAGCATTTT
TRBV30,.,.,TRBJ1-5,CAWSKIGDKPDQPQHF,TGTGCCTGGAGCAAAATCGGGGACAAGCCAGATCAGCCCCAGCATTTT
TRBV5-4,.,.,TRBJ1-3,CASSLENTIYF,TGTGCCAGCAGCTTGGAAAACACCATATATTTT
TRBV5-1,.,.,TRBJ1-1,CASSLAGVGNTEAFF,TGCGCCAGCAGCTTGGCAGGGGTCGGGAACACTGAAGCTTTCTTT
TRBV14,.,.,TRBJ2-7,CASSFDWIEQYF,TGTGCCAGCAGCTTCGACTGGATAGAGCAGTACTTC